This T cell receptor (beta chain) was recovered during a study of a mutant IDH1 vaccine in newly diagnosed glioma. Study context: Eight vaccine doses were administered to patients at weeks 1, 3, 5, 7, 11, 15, 19 and 23. Vaccination followed radiotherapy alone by 4-6 weeks, or accompanied temozolomide cycles.

Measured with immunoSEQ multiplex PCR; TCRdb has only the in-frame clones, and not every one. In the table there are about 40,000 clones, less than 90% of which are singletons. Study findings and constraints: Vaccine-induced responses were seen in 85% to 95% of patients, spanning several MHC alleles.

This CDR3 is 15 amino acids long. V lost 2 bases and J lost 1; bases outside the gene matches: 4. Germline-derived CDR1 and CDR2 are ENHRY and SYGVKD. This sample's time point: week 11, during vaccination. The study gave 300 ug of mutant IDH1 20-mer peptide per vaccine dose, with topical imiquimod. About this clone itself: Its antigen is currently unknown.

This specimen consisted of PBMCs, obtained from a glioma patient whose treatment included an IDH1 peptide vaccine. The sequence derives from a man aged 35 to 55 with glioma. V gene TRBV10-3 combines with J gene TRBJ2-7; 8 positions match TRBD2. The CDR3 sequence: CAISETGTRSYEQYF. CDR3 nucleotide sequence: TGTGCCATCAGTGAGACCGGGACTAGGTCCTACGAGCAGTACTTC.